Listed below are T cell receptor beta chains from one sample, sequenced in a study of blood T cell repertoires in COVID-19. TCRdb keeps only in-frame clones here, not all; method: immunoSEQ multiplex PCR. The data contain approximately 100,000 clones, about 88% of them singletons. Sequenced material: peripheral blood. Every receptor here comes from a human donor in a cohort sampled during active COVID-19. Both conserved end residues are part of each CDR3. Fields, in order: D gene, J gene, V gene, clone size, CDR3 DNA, CDR3 protein. The D gene is left open where the match is weak. Clone size appears in some rows only: once, few, many, or a class for an expanded clone.

>-|TRBJ2-5|TRBV12-5|-
TGTGCTAGTGGTTTGGACCCCGGGGTTCAAGAGACCCAGTACTTC
CASGLDPGVQETQYF
>-|TRBJ2-2|TRBV24-1|-
TGTGCCACCAGTGACCCCGGGAGAAAGAACACCGGGGAGCTGTTTTTT
CATSDPGRKNTGELFF
>-|TRBJ2-3|TRBV6-5|-
TGTGCCACCAGGAGAACAGATACGCAGTATTTT
CATRRTDTQYF
>TRBD1|TRBJ1-6|TRBV11-2|-
TGTGCCAGCAGCTCCGGACAGGGAGGCTCACCCCTCCACTTT
CASSSGQGGSPLHF
>TRBD2|TRBJ2-5|TRBV5-5|-
TGTGCCAGCAGCCCACGGGGGCTTAGCGGGGGGGAGACCCAGTACTTC
CASSPRGLSGGETQYF
>-|TRBJ2-1|TRBV24-1|-
TGTGCCACCGTAGGCAGGGCGCATGAGCAGTTCTTC
CATVGRAHEQFF
>-|TRBJ2-4|TRBV11-2|-
TGTGCCAGCAGCTCCACAGATCCGGGTCGGGGGGCTCGAGACATTCAGTACTTC
CASSSTDPGRGARDIQYF
>TRBD1|TRBJ1-6|TRBV11-3|-
TGTGCCAGCAGCCCGGGACAGTCCTCCGGGTACCTCCACTTT
CASSPGQSSGYLHF
>TRBD1|TRBJ1-2|TRBV7-2|-
TGTGCCAGCAGCCCACAGGGGGCGGCCTATGGCTACACCTTC
CASSPQGAAYGYTF
>-|TRBJ1-3|TRBV28|-
TGTGCCAGCACCCCGGACTGGCGGGGCACCATATATTTT
CASTPDWRGTIYF
>-|TRBJ1-1|TRBV27|-
TGTGCCAGCAGAGGGGAGGCCTTGAACACTGAAGCTTTCTTT
CASRGEALNTEAFF
>-|TRBJ2-7|TRBV6-5|-
TGTGCCAGCAGAACAGGGCCCTTCTACGAGCAGTACTTC
CASRTGPFYEQYF
>-|TRBJ1-6|TRBV6-5|few
TGTGCCAGCAGTTACAGTCAGGGAAATTCACCCCTCCACTTT
CASSYSQGNSPLHF
>-|TRBJ1-2|TRBV2|-
TGTGCCAGCAGTGAACCGAGAGATTACTATGGCTACACCTTC
CASSEPRDYYGYTF
>-|TRBJ1-4|TRBV7-8|-
TGTGCCAGCAGCCCACAGGGTCCAGGGTTTAGTAGGGAAAAACTGTTTTTT
CASSPQGPGFSREKLFF
>-|TRBJ1-2|TRBV6-5|-
TGTGCCAGCAATCCTGCAGGGGACCCCTATGGCTACACCTTC
CASNPAGDPYGYTF
>TRBD1|TRBJ2-6|TRBV18|-
TGTGCCAGCTCACCACGTCTACAAACAGGGGTCGGGGCCAACGTCCTGACTTTC
CASSPRLQTGVGANVLTF
>TRBD1|TRBJ1-5|TRBV19|-
TGTGCCAGTAGTTACTCGACAGGGATCGGCCAGCCCCAGCATTTT
CASSYSTGIGQPQHF
>TRBD2|TRBJ2-7|TRBV10-3|-
TGTGCCATCAGCTTAGCGGGGGCAGGGTACGAGCAGTACTTC
CAISLAGAGYEQYF
>-|TRBJ2-1|TRBV20-1|-
TGCAGTGCTCGGGTTCGGTTGGAGCAGTTCTTC
CSARVRLEQFF
>TRBD1|TRBJ2-4|TRBV30|-
TGTGCCTGGAGTAGGTACAGGACAGGGAAAAACATTCAGTACTTC
CAWSRYRTGKNIQYF
>TRBD2|TRBJ2-1|TRBV5-4|-
TGTGCCAGCAGCTTTGTCTGGACGGGGACTAGCGGGAGTGATGAGCAGTTCTTC
CASSFVWTGTSGSDEQFF
>TRBD2|TRBJ2-3|TRBV28|-
TGTGCCAGCAGTTTATTTATGGGCGCGGGAGTGGCAGATACGCAGTATTTT
CASSLFMGAGVADTQYF
>-|TRBJ1-1|TRBV6-5|-
TGTGCCAGCAGAAGGGGTATAAACACTGAAGCTTTCTTT
CASRRGINTEAFF
>TRBD1|TRBJ1-5|TRBV7-8|-
TGTGCCAGCAGCTTGGGGACAGGGGGCAGTAACAGCAATCAGCCCCAGCATTTT
CASSLGTGGSNSNQPQHF
>-|TRBJ1-1|TRBV24-1|-
TGTGCCACCAGTGATTCCTCAGGGAGGTTCGCTTTCTTT
CATSDSSGRFAFF
>-|TRBJ2-3|TRBV7-9|-
TGTGCCAGCAGCGCCCACAGGGGAGGCAGCACAGATACGCAGTATTTT
CASSAHRGGSTDTQYF
>TRBD1|TRBJ1-3|TRBV18|-
TGTGCCAGCTCACCACGACAGGGACGGGACTCTGGAAACACCATATATTTT
CASSPRQGRDSGNTIYF
>TRBD1|TRBJ2-3|TRBV7-6|-
TGTGCCAGCAGCCGGGGACAGGGATTCTCAGATACGCAGTATTTT
CASSRGQGFSDTQYF
>-|TRBJ1-6|TRBV4-2|few
TGTGCCAGCAGTGAACCACAGGGTCGAAATTCACCCCTCCACTTT
CASSEPQGRNSPLHF
>-|TRBJ1-5|TRBV3-1/TRBV3-2|-
TGTGCCAGCAGCCAGGACCCGGGGGAGAATCAGCCCCAGCATTTT
CASSQDPGENQPQHF
>-|TRBJ1-2|TRBV24-1|-
TGTGCCACCAGTGATCCCGGTTTTAACTATGGCTACACCTTC
CATSDPGFNYGYTF
>-|TRBJ2-4|TRBV28|once
TGTGCCAGCAGCCCCGGTGGGAGCGGCGAAAACATTCAGTACTTC
CASSPGGSGENIQYF
>TRBD1|TRBJ2-1|TRBV14|-
TGTGCCAGCAGCCAAGTGGCGGGGACAGGGGGCAATGAGCAGTTCTTC
CASSQVAGTGGNEQFF
>TRBD1|TRBJ2-2|TRBV29-1|-
TGCAGCGGGCGGACAGGGGGCACCGGGGAGCTGTTTTTT
CSGRTGGTGELFF
>-|TRBJ2-7|TRBV5-1|once
TGCGCCAGCAGAAAGGGGGGGACCTACGAGCAGTACTTC
CASRKGGTYEQYF
>TRBD2|TRBJ2-3|TRBV9|-
TGTGCCAGCAGCGTCGCTAGCGGGATTGCCACAGATACGCAGTATTTT
CASSVASGIATDTQYF
>-|TRBJ2-1|TRBV6-2/TRBV6-3|-
TGTGCCAGCAGTTCGCCCCAGGATTGGGACAATGAGCAGTTCTTC
CASSSPQDWDNEQFF
>TRBD2|TRBJ2-1|TRBV4-1|-
TGCGCCAGCAGCCAAGATATGGCGGGGGATGAGCAGTTCTTC
CASSQDMAGDEQFF